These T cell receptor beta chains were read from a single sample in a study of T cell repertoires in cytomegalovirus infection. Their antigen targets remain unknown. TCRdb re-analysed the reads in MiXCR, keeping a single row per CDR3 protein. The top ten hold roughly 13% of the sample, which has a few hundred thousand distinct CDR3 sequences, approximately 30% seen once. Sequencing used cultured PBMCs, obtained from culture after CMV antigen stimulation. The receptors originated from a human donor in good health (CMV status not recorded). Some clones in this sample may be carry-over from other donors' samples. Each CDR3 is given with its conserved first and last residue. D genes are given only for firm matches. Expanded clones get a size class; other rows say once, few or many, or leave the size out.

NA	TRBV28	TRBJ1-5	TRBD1	TGTGCCAGCAGTCCGGGACAGGGTCGTGGAGCCCAGCATTTT	CASSPGQGRGAQHF
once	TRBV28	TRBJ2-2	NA	TGTGCCAGCAGTAACAGCGGGTCGAACACCGGGGAGCTGTTTTTT	CASSNSGSNTGELFF
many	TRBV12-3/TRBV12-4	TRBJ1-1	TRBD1	TGTGCCAGCAATACAGGGGAAAAAATGAACACTGAAGCTTTCTTT	CASNTGEKMNTEAFF
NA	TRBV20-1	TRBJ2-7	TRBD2	TGCAGTGCCACCCCCTCGCCTAGCGGGTGGGGTACCTACGAGCAGTACTTC	CSATPSPSGWGTYEQYF
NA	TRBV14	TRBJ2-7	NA	TGTGCCAGCAGCCAATCCCCCCAGCAGTACTTC	CASSQSPQQYF
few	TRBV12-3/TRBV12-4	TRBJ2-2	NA	TGTGCCAGCAGTCTTGATGCGAACACCGGGGAGCTGTTTTTT	CASSLDANTGELFF
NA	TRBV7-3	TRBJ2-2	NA	TGTGCCAGCAGCTACCAGCCAGTGGGGAACACCGGGGAGCTGTTTTTT	CASSYQPVGNTGELFF
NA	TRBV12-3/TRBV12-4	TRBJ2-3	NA	TGTGCCAGCAGCCCTGTGACTACAGATACGCAGTATTTT	CASSPVTTDTQYF
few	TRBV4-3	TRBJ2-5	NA	TGCGCCAGCAGCCAAGGGCTGGGGGCGGAGACCCAGTACTTC	CASSQGLGAETQYF
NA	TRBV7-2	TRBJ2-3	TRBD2	TGTGCCAGCAGCAACCTAGCGGGATTAACAGATACGCAGTATTTT	CASSNLAGLTDTQYF
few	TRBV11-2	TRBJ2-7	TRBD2	TGTGCCAGCAGCTTACCCGACCTAGCGGGAGGCTACGAGCAGTACTTC	CASSLPDLAGGYEQYF
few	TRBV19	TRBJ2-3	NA	TGTGCCAGTACCTCCCGAGGGGGGACGCAGTATTTT	CASTSRGGTQYF
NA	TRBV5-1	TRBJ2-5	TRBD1	TGCGCCAGCGGGACAGGGGGGATCCAAGAGACCCAGTACTTC	CASGTGGIQETQYF